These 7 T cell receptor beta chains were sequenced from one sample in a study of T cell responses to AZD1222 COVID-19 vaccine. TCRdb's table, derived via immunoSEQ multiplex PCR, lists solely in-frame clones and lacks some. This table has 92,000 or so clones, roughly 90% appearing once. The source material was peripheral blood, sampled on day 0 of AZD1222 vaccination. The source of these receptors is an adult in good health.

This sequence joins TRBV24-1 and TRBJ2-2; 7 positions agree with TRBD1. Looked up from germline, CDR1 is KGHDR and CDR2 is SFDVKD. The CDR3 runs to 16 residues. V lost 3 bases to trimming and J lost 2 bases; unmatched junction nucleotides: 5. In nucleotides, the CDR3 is TGTGCCACCAGTGATACCGGGACAGCCAACACCGGGGAGCTGTTTTTT. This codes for CATSDTGTANTGELFF.

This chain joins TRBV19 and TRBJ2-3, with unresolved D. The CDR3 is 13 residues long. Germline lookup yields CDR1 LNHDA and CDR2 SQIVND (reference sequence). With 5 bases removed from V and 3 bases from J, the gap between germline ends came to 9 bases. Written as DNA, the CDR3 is TGTGCCAGTAGTTCGATGAGGACAGATACGCAGTATTTT. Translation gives CASSSMRTDTQYF.

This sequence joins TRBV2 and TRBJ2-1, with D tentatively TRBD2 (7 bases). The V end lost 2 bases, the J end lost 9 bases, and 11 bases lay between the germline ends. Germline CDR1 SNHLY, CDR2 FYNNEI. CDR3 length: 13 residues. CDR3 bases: TGTGCCAGCAGTGAAAACAGGGAGGGTGAGCAGTTCTTC. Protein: CASSENREGEQFF.

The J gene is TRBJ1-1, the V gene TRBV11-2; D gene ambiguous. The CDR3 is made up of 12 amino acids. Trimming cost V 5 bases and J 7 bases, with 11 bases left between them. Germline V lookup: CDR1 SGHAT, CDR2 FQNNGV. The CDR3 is CASSPLTNEAFF. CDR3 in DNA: TGTGCCAGCAGCCCACTGACGAATGAAGCTTTCTTT.

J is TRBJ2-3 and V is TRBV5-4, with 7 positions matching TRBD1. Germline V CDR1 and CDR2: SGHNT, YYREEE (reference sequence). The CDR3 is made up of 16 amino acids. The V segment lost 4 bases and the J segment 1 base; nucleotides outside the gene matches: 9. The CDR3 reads CASSHPQGWGTDTQYF. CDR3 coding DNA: TGTGCCAGCAGCCATCCACAGGGGTGGGGCACAGATACGCAGTATTTT.

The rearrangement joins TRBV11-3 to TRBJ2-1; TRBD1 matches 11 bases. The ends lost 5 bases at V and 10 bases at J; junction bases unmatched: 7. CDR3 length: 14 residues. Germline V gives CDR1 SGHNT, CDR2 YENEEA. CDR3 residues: CASSRTGGFKEQFF. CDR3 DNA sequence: TGTGCCAGCAGCCGGACAGGGGGCTTCAAGGAGCAGTTCTTC.

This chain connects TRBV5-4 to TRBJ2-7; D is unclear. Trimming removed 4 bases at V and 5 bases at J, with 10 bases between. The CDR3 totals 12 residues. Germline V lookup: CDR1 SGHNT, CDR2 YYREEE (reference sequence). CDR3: CASSQTDHEQYF. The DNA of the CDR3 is TGTGCCAGCAGCCAGACTGACCACGAGCAGTACTTC.